The 22 T cell receptor beta chains reported below all come from one sample, sequenced in a study of shared clonotypes between healthy human individuals. Data came from immunoSEQ multiplex PCR; TCRdb stores just in-frame clones and leaves some out. The sample holds 400,000 to 500,000 clones, roughly 85% seen once. Sequenced: PBMCs. The receptors derive from a woman aged 40 to 50 in good health. Some clones in this sample may be carry-over from other donors' samples.

V is TRBV18 and J is TRBJ2-3; 7 nucleotides align to TRBD1. Germline CDR1 and CDR2: KGHSH and LQKENI. The ends lost 2 bases at V and 10 bases at J; junction bases unmatched: 9. This CDR3 spans 14 amino acids. CDR3 DNA: TGTGCCAGCTCACCAGAACAGGGGTCGTTCGCGCAGTATTTT. Its translation: CASSPEQGSFAQYF.

CDR3 nucleotides: TGCGCCAGCAGCGCCCGGGACAGGGGGCACGAGACCCAGTACTTC. It specifies CASSARDRGHETQYF. The chain combines TRBV5-1 with TRBJ2-5; TRBD1 agrees at 12 bases. V trimming: 4 bases; J trimming: 5 bases; junction bases outside the gene matches: 6. CDR1 and CDR2 from the germline V gene are SGHRS and YFSETQ. CDR3 length equals 15 residues.

This chain connects TRBV9 to TRBJ2-7; the D gene is possibly TRBD1 (6 bases). Trimming took 3 bases from V and 3 from J, leaving 16 bases between them. Germline CDR1 reads SGDLS; CDR2 reads YYNGEE. The CDR3 extends over 15 amino acids. The CDR3 region has the DNA TGTGCCAGCAGCGCTACACAGGGTCGATACTACGAGCAGTACTTC. Its translation is CASSATQGRYYEQYF.

The chain combines TRBV7-2 with TRBJ1-5, with D perhaps matching TRBD1 (5 bases). CDR1 and CDR2 from the germline V gene are SGHTA and FQGNSA. Trimming took off 2 bases at V and 4 bases at J, with 15 bases between the two ends. The CDR3 is 16 residues long. CDR3 DNA sequence: TGTGCCAGCAGCTTACGTCCCGCAGGGACTAATCAGCCCCAGCATTTT. Protein: CASSLRPAGTNQPQHF.

As to this clone: The same CDR3 arises from other DNA sequences in this sample as well. The gene calls are TRBV28 and TRBJ2-3; D is undetermined. The CDR3 spans 13 residues. Germline V gene data show CDR1 as MDHEN and CDR2 as SYDVKM. Trimming took 5 bases from V and 0 from J, leaving 6 bases between them. CDR3 nucleotides: TGTGCCAGCAGTCCACCAAGCACAGATACGCAGTATTTT. As protein: CASSPPSTDTQYF.

V is TRBV7-9 and J is TRBJ1-1; 8 bases agree with TRBD1. This CDR3 region has 15 residues. V lost 4 bases to trimming and J lost 1 base; unmatched junction nucleotides: 5. Germline CDR1 SEHNR, CDR2 FQNEAQ (reference sequence). The CDR3 loop reads CASSSRQGTNTEAFF. The CDR3 bases are TGTGCCAGCAGCTCCAGACAGGGGACGAACACTGAAGCTTTCTTT.

The table lists this clone with a few counts. The chain joins TRBV7-2 to TRBJ2-5; the D gene is possibly TRBD2 (6 bases). Germline CDR1 reads SGHTA; CDR2 reads FQGNSA. The CDR3 has 14 amino acids. The V end lost 7 bases, the J end lost 1 base, and 13 bases lay between the germline ends. The CDR3 sequence: CASIVTGLQETQYF. CDR3 in DNA: TGTGCCAGCATCGTAACGGGACTCCAAGAGACCCAGTACTTC.

The V gene is TRBV27, the J gene TRBJ1-5; possible D gene TRBD1, 6 bases. There are 18 residues in the CDR3. V was pared by 3 bases and J by 2 bases, with 20 bases between. Per the germline V gene, CDR1 is MNHEY and CDR2 is SMNVEV (reference sequence). The CDR3 nucleotides read TGTGCCAGCAGTTTTATGACAGGCAACAGGTATGGCAATCAGCCCCAGCATTTT. Encoded protein: CASSFMTGNRYGNQPQHF.

This chain uses TRBV6-4 with TRBJ2-5; a possible D gene is TRBD2 (5 bases). Germline V lookup: CDR1 MRHNA, CDR2 SNTAGT. The CDR3 runs to 13 residues. Trimming cost V 3 bases and J 5 bases, with 10 bases left between them. The CDR3: CASSESPGETQYF. The CDR3 coding sequence is TGTGCCAGCAGTGAGAGCCCGGGGGAGACCCAGTACTTC.

Turning to this clone: Within the sample, other DNA sequences also encode this same CDR3. This chain joins TRBV30 and TRBJ2-3, with a possible D match to TRBD2 (6 bases). Germline V CDR1 and CDR2: GTSNPN, SVGIG (reference sequence). Trimming shortened V by 0 bases and J by 6 bases, and 7 bases separated the two germline ends. CDR3 length: 12 residues. CDR3 bases: TGTGCCTGGAGTGTAGGAGGGGATACGCAGTATTTT. This sequence encodes CAWSVGGDTQYF.

The J gene is TRBJ2-2, the V gene TRBV18; tentative D call: TRBD1 (5 bases). The germline V gene has CDR1 KGHSH and CDR2 LQKENI. The CDR3 runs to 15 residues. The ends were cut back, 0 bases at V and 0 bases at J, with 5 bases in the middle. The CDR3 DNA sequence: TGTGCCAGCTCACCACCGACAGCGAACACCGGGGAGCTGTTTTTT. Encoded protein: CASSPPTANTGELFF.

This rearrangement joins TRBV5-4 to TRBJ2-1; TRBD2 is a possible D gene (6 bases). Germline V gene lookup returns CDR1 SGHNT and CDR2 YYREEE (reference sequence). This CDR3 has 13 amino acids. V lost 9 bases and J 5 bases, leaving 15 bases between the germline ends. CDR3 in amino acids: CATRVGEDNEQFF. CDR3 nucleotides: TGTGCCACCCGAGTGGGGGAGGACAATGAGCAGTTCTTC.

The chain uses TRBV11-3 and TRBJ2-1, with 8 bases that match TRBD2. The CDR3 runs to 17 residues. J was trimmed by 2 bases and V by 3 bases; bases with no gene match: 9. Per the germline V gene, CDR1 is SGHNT and CDR2 is YENEEA. The CDR3 DNA follows: TGTGCCAGCAGCTTGGGGAATCGACTAGCGACCTACAATGAGCAGTTCTTC. Its protein is CASSLGNRLATYNEQFF.

As concerns this clone: Since a far larger clone is one base different, this is likely a read error. The same CDR3 arises from other DNA sequences in this sample as well. The rearrangement uses TRBV30 and TRBJ2-5; D might be TRBD1 (5 bases). The CDR3 is 14 amino acids. V was trimmed by 3 bases and J by 2 bases, leaving 13 bases between them. Per germline, CDR1 GTSNPN and CDR2 SVGIG (reference sequence). The CDR3 loop is CAWSRQIYQETQYF. For the CDR3, the DNA is TGTGCCTGGAGCCGACAGATCTATCAAGAGACCCAGTACTTC. Supplemented by reference TRBV30 and TRBJ2-5, the full variable domain reads SQTIHQWPATLVQPVGSPLSLECTVEGTSNPNLYWYRQAAGRGLQLLFYSVGIGQISSEVPQNLSASRPQDRQFILSSKKLLLSDSGFYLCAWSRQIYQETQYFGPGTRLLVL.

The rearrangement uses TRBV7-2 and TRBJ2-7; D remains ambiguous. CDR1 is SGHTA, CDR2 FQGNSA, per germline. The CDR3 is 14 amino acids. The germline V and J ends were trimmed by 3 bases and 9 bases, with 18 bases remaining between them. CDR3 loop: CASSFPGPGPPQYF. The CDR3, as DNA: TGTGCCAGCAGCTTTCCGGGCCCGGGCCCCCCGCAGTACTTC.

A word on this clone: The junction does not match germline at one end; this may be a read error. The V call is TRBV7-7, the J call TRBJ2-4; TRBD2 aligns across 11 bases. The CDR3 consists of 17 residues. Germline V gene sequence: CDR1 SSHAT, CDR2 FNYEAQ (reference sequence). The CDR3 DNA is TGTGCTAGCAGCTTACAACTAGCGGGAGAGGATCTGAACATTCAGTACTTC. As protein: CASSLQLAGEDLNIQYF.

The rearrangement uses TRBV7-8 and TRBJ1-5, with TRBD1 matching 11 bases. The germline CDR1 and CDR2 sequences are SGHVS and FQNEAQ. The CDR3 spans 16 residues. The J segment lost 6 bases and the V segment lost 3 bases, leaving 7 bases of the junction unmatched. The DNA of the CDR3 is TGTGCCAGCAGCTTGGCCGGGACAGGGGGTTTTCAGCCCCAGCATTTT. Residues: CASSLAGTGGFQPQHF.

The chain has TRBV10-1 and TRBJ2-1, with 10 bases lining up with TRBD2. J gave up 5 bases and V 6 bases, and 7 bases lay outside the gene matches. Germline CDR1 is WNHNN and CDR2 is SYGVQD (reference sequence). This CDR3 spans 15 amino acids. CDR3 sequence reads: CASRGSGRRNNEQFF. CDR3 sequence (DNA): TGCGCCAGCAGGGGTAGCGGGAGGAGGAACAATGAGCAGTTCTTC.

This clone was seen only once. This chain uses TRBV29-1 with TRBJ1-1; D ambiguous. Looked up from germline, CDR1 is SQVTM and CDR2 is ANQGSEA. Trimming left V 7 bases short and J 2 bases short, with 5 bases between. The CDR3 sequence is 10 residues long. CDR3 amino acids: CSAVNTEAFF. The CDR3 DNA reads as TGCAGCGCCGTTAACACTGAAGCTTTCTTT.

The rearrangement joins TRBV2 to TRBJ2-5; D remains unclear. Trimming shortened V by 11 bases and J by 5 bases, and 15 bases separated the two germline ends. CDR1 SNHLY and CDR2 FYNNEI come from the germline V gene. The length of the CDR3 is 12 residues. The DNA of the CDR3 is TGTGCCGCCGGTGAGCGCCCTGAGACCCAGTACTTC. It codes for CAAGERPETQYF.

The chain is built from TRBV6-5 and TRBJ1-2, with D possibly being TRBD1 (5 bases). The CDR3 totals 14 residues. The germline V and J ends were trimmed by 5 bases and 8 bases, with 18 bases remaining between them. Per germline, CDR1 MNHEY and CDR2 SVGAGI. CDR3 DNA: TGTGCCAGCAGTGAAGACACGGGGGTGGGAGGCTACACCTTC. Amino acid sequence: CASSEDTGVGGYTF.

The chain is built from TRBV5-4 and TRBJ2-5, with a weak D call TRBD2 (5 bases). The CDR3 is 15 amino acids. V was pared by 5 bases and J by 4 bases, with 18 bases between. CDR1 is SGHNT and CDR2 is YYREEE in the germline V gene (reference sequence). The chain's CDR3 is CASSLELGLGETQYF. In DNA, the CDR3 is TGTGCCAGCAGTCTTGAACTAGGCCTGGGAGAGACCCAGTACTTC.